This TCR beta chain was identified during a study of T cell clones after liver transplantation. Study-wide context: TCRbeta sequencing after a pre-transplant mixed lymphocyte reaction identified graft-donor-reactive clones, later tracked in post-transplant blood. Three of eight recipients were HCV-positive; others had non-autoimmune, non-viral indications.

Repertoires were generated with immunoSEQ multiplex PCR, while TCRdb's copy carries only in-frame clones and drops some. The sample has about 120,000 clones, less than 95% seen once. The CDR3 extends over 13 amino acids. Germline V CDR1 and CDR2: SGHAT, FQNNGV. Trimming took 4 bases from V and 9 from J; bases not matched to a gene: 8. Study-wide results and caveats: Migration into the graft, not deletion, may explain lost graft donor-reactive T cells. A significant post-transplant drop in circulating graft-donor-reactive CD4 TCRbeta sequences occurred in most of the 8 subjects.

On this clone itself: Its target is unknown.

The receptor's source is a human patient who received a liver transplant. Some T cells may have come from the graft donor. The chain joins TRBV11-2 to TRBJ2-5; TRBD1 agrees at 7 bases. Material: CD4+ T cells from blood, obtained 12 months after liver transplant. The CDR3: CASSSQTGLAQYF. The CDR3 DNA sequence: TGTGCCAGCAGCTCGCAGACAGGGTTGGCCCAGTACTTC.